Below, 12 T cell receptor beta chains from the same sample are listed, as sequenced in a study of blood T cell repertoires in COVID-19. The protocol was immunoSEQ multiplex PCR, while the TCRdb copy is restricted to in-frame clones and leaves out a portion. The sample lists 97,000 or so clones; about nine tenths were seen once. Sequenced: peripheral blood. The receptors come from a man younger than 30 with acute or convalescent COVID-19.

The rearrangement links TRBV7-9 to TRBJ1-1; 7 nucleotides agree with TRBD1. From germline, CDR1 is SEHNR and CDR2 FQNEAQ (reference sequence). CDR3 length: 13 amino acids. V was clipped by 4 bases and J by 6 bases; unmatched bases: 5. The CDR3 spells CASSSKGAPEAFF. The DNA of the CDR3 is TGTGCCAGCAGCTCAAAGGGGGCCCCTGAAGCTTTCTTT.

DNA of the CDR3: TGTGCCAGCAGCGTCACAGGGGGGAACACTGAAGCTTTCTTT. Translating gives CASSVTGGNTEAFF. This sequence joins TRBV7-9 and TRBJ1-1, with 8 bases that match TRBD1. CDR1 is SEHNR and CDR2 is FQNEAQ in the germline V gene (reference sequence). Unmatched junction bases numbered 3, after V lost 5 bases and J lost 1 base. The CDR3 consists of 14 residues.

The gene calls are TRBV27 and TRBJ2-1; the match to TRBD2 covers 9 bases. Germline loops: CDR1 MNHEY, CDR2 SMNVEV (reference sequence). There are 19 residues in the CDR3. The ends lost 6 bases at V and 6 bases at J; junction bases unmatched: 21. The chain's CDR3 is CASSPTPLAGTGTVNEQFF. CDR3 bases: TGTGCCAGCAGCCCCACCCCGCTAGCGGGGACGGGCACTGTCAATGAGCAGTTCTTC.

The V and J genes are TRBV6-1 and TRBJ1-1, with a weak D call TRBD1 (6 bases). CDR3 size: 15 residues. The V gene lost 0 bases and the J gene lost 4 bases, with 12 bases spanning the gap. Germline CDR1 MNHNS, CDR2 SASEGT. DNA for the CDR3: TGTGCCAGCAGTGAAGCTCATCAGGGGCGCACTGAAGCTTTCTTT. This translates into CASSEAHQGRTEAFF.

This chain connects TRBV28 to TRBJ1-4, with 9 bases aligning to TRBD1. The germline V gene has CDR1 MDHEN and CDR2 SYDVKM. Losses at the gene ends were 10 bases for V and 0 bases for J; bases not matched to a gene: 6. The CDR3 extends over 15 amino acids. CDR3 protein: CAIQDRGATNEKLFF. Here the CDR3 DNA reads TGTGCCATCCAGGACAGGGGAGCAACTAATGAAAAACTGTTTTTT.

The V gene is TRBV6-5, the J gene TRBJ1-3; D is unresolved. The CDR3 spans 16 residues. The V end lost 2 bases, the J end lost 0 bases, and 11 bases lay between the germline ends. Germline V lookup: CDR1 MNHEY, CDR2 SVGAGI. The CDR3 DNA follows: TGTGCCAGCAGTTACCTCCGGGATGTCTCTGGAAACACCATATATTTT. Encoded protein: CASSYLRDVSGNTIYF.

The CDR3 spells CASSSSDRVYGYTF. The CDR3 region has the DNA TGTGCCAGCAGCTCCTCAGACAGGGTCTATGGCTACACCTTC. V usage is TRBV11-2 and J usage is TRBJ1-2; 7 nucleotides line up with TRBD1. Germline CDR1 and CDR2: SGHAT and FQNNGV. This CDR3 comprises 14 residues. V shed 4 bases and J 4 bases; nucleotides not matched to a gene: 6.

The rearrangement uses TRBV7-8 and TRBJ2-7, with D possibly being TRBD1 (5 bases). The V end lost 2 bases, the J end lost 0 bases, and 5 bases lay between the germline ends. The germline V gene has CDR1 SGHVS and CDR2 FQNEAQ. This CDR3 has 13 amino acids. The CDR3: CASSLRGSYEQYF. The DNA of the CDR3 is TGTGCCAGCAGCTTAAGGGGCTCCTACGAGCAGTACTTC.

CDR3 bases: TGTGCCAGTAGTACCCTGACAGGTCCCCGCTCTGGGGCCAACGTCCTGACTTTC. Protein product: CASSTLTGPRSGANVLTF. The J gene is TRBJ2-6, the V gene TRBV19; the D gene is possibly TRBD1 (6 bases). V was clipped by 4 bases and J by 0 bases, with 16 bases between them. Germline CDR1 LNHDA, CDR2 SQIVND (reference sequence). The CDR3 runs to 18 residues.

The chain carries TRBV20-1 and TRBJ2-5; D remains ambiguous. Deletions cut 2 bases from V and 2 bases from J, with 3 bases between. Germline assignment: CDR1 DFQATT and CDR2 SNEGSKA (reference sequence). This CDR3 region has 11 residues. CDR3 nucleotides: TGCAGTGCTAGATATCAAGAGACCCAGTACTTC. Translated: CSARYQETQYF.

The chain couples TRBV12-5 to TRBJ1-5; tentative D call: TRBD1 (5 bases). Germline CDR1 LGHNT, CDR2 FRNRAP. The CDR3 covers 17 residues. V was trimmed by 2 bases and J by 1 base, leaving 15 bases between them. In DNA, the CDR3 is TGTGCTAGTGGTTTGTTTACAGGAGACAACAGCAATCAGCCCCAGCATTTT. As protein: CASGLFTGDNSNQPQHF.

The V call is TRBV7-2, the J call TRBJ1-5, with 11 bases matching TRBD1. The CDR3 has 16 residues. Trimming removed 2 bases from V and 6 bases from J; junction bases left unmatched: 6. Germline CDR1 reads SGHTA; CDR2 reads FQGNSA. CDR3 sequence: CASSLIPGTGGQPQHF. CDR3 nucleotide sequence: TGTGCCAGCAGCTTAATCCCCGGGACAGGGGGTCAGCCCCAGCATTTT.